These 20 T cell receptor beta chains came from one sample sequenced in a study of shared clonotypes between healthy human individuals. Assay used: immunoSEQ multiplex PCR; TCRdb lists only in-frame clones, some missing. This table has roughly 2,500,000 clones, 80% to 95% appearing once. The sequencing sample was made of naive CD4+ T cells from PBMCs. Subset of the sample: CD45RA+ positively selected. The receptors were sampled from a man between 18 and 35 years old in good health. Some clones in this sample may be carry-over from other donors' samples.

This clone was seen a single time. This specimen includes other DNA sequences encoding the same CDR3. The gene calls are TRBV28 and TRBJ2-4, with D perhaps matching TRBD1 or TRBD2 (5 bases each). CDR3 length equals 12 residues. V lost 3 bases and J 7 bases, leaving 7 bases between the germline ends. The germline V gene has CDR1 MDHEN and CDR2 SYDVKM. CDR3 in amino acids: CASSLRGNIQYF. DNA of the CDR3: TGTGCCAGCAGTTTGAGGGGCAACATTCAGTACTTC.

This chain joins TRBV11-3 and TRBJ2-5, with a weak D call TRBD2 (5 bases). Trimming took off 1 base at V and 2 bases at J, with 11 bases between the two ends. Germline assignment: CDR1 SGHNT and CDR2 YENEEA. There are 15 residues in the CDR3. CDR3 residues: CASSLGRGWQETQYF. The CDR3, as DNA: TGTGCCAGCAGCTTAGGTCGGGGTTGGCAAGAGACCCAGTACTTC.

Of note for this clone: Other DNA sequences in the sample encode the same CDR3. This chain's CDR3 is CASSLGGPEAFF. CDR3 nucleotide sequence: TGCGCCAGCAGCTTGGGGGGTCCCGAAGCTTTCTTT. The chain uses TRBV5-1 and TRBJ1-1; D is ambiguous. The length of the CDR3 is 12 residues. Trimming pared 0 bases from V and 8 bases from J, leaving 8 bases between. Germline CDR1 reads SGHRS; CDR2 reads YFSETQ. Together with reference TRBV5-1 and TRBJ1-1, the CDR3 gives the full variable domain: KAGVTQTPRYLIKTRGQQVTLSCSPISGHRSVSWYQQTPGQGLQFLFEYFSETQRNKGNFPGRFSGRQFSNSRSEMNVSTLELGDSALYLCASSLGGPEAFFGQGTRLTVV.

This chain uses TRBV9 with TRBJ2-3; TRBD1 is a possible D gene (7 bases). Deletions cut 3 bases from V and 0 bases from J, with 14 bases between. Germline assignment: CDR1 SGDLS and CDR2 YYNGEE. The CDR3 has 16 amino acids. The CDR3 coding sequence is TGTGCCAGCAGCGCGGGAGACAGGGAAAGCACAGATACGCAGTATTTT. Its translation is CASSAGDRESTDTQYF.

The chain's CDR3 is CASSQEVRASGQETQYF. The CDR3 DNA reads TGTGCCAGCAGCCAAGAGGTCCGGGCTAGCGGACAAGAGACCCAGTACTTC. The chain combines TRBV14 with TRBJ2-5, with TRBD2 matching 7 bases. Germline V gene lookup returns CDR1 SGHDN and CDR2 FVKESK. The CDR3 covers 17 residues. J was trimmed by 2 bases and V by 0 bases; bases with no gene match: 9.

The chain employs TRBV28 and TRBJ2-3, with 10 bases that match TRBD2. The CDR3 is 16 amino acids. Germline V CDR1 and CDR2: MDHEN, SYDVKM. Trimming took 3 bases from V and 2 from J; bases not matched to a gene: 5. CDR3: CASSLKSGRATDTQYF. CDR3 nucleotide sequence: TGTGCCAGCAGTTTGAAAAGCGGGAGGGCCACAGATACGCAGTATTTT.

The chain combines TRBV27 with TRBJ2-1, with 9 bases that match TRBD1. The V and J ends lost 3 bases and 8 bases, in that order; junction bases with no gene match: 14. This CDR3 spans 17 amino acids. Germline-derived CDR1 and CDR2 are MNHEY and SMNVEV (reference sequence). The CDR3 sequence is CASSLRVGQGFAYEQFF. CDR3 nucleotides: TGTGCCAGCAGTTTGAGGGTCGGACAGGGGTTTGCTTATGAGCAGTTCTTC.

The chain has TRBV20-1 and TRBJ1-1; D gene uncertain. V was shortened by 4 bases and J by 10 bases, with 13 bases between the two germline ends. The CDR3 totals 11 residues. Germline V gene lookup returns CDR1 DFQATT and CDR2 SNEGSKA (reference sequence). The CDR3 spells CSATGGPGAFF. DNA for the CDR3: TGCAGTGCTACGGGCGGCCCTGGAGCTTTCTTT.

The chain has TRBV10-3 and TRBJ2-5; TRBD1 matches 9 bases. Trimming removed 3 bases from V and 4 bases from J; junction bases left unmatched: 9. This CDR3 contains 16 residues. The germline V gene encodes CDR1 ENHRY and CDR2 SYGVKD. The CDR3 region is CAISDGGTGLGETQYF. Written as DNA, the CDR3 is TGTGCCATCAGTGATGGGGGGACAGGGCTGGGAGAGACCCAGTACTTC.

This clone has a single count. V usage is TRBV10-3 and J usage is TRBJ2-7; 8 bases are shared with TRBD2. The CDR3 covers 16 residues. Germline V gene sequence: CDR1 ENHRY, CDR2 SYGVKD. The V gene end was trimmed by 3 bases and the J gene end by 3 bases; junction bases not matched to a gene: 10. The CDR3 region is CAISDPGRGQNYEQYF. The CDR3 nucleotides are TGTGCCATCAGTGACCCCGGGAGGGGTCAGAACTACGAGCAGTACTTC.

The chain couples TRBV28 to TRBJ2-7; D gene unclear. V was clipped by 1 base and J by 4 bases, with 8 bases between them. CDR3 size: 13 residues. Per the germline V gene, CDR1 is MDHEN and CDR2 is SYDVKM. The CDR3 is CASSLFDGYEQYF. The DNA of the CDR3 is TGTGCCAGCAGTTTATTCGACGGATACGAGCAGTACTTC.

CDR3 sequence: CASTGPTDTQYF. DNA of the CDR3: TGTGCCAGCACCGGGCCCACAGATACGCAGTATTTT. The V and J genes are TRBV28 and TRBJ2-3; D ambiguous. The CDR3 has 12 residues. Per germline, CDR1 MDHEN and CDR2 SYDVKM. The V end was cut by 7 bases, the J end by 2 bases, with 7 bases between. The full variable domain, with the rest looked up from reference TRBV28 and TRBJ2-3, is DVKVTQSSRYLVKRTGEKVFLECVQDMDHENMFWYRQDPGLGLRLIYFSYDVKMKEKGDIPEGYSVSREKKERFSLILESASTNQTSMYLCASTGPTDTQYFGPGTRLTVL.

This rearrangement joins TRBV7-2 to TRBJ2-7; no clear D gene. The V gene's germline CDR1 is SGHTA and CDR2 FQGNSA. V was cut by 4 bases and J by 0 bases, with 13 bases left in between. The CDR3 runs to 15 residues. CDR3 in DNA: TGTGCCAGCAGCTACACCGGCCTCAGCTCCTACGAGCAGTACTTC. It translates to CASSYTGLSSYEQYF.

The J gene is TRBJ2-5, the V gene TRBV12-5; D gene ambiguous. V was clipped by 5 bases and J by 5 bases, with 12 bases between them. The CDR3 has 13 amino acids. Germline-derived CDR1 and CDR2 are LGHNT and FRNRAP. This CDR3 reads CASGPSNTETQYF. As DNA, the CDR3 is TGTGCTAGTGGTCCCTCCAATACGGAGACCCAGTACTTC.

Written as DNA, the CDR3 is TGTGCCAGCAGTTACTCGCGCGCAGTCTCCTACAATGAGCAGTTCTTC. Protein product: CASSYSRAVSYNEQFF. V usage is TRBV6-5 and J usage is TRBJ2-1, with no clear D. The CDR3 runs to 16 residues. V shed 0 bases and J shed 0 bases, with 9 bases lying between them. Germline V CDR1 and CDR2: MNHEY, SVGAGI.

This sequence joins TRBV27 and TRBJ2-5; D gene unclear. The germline V gene has CDR1 MNHEY and CDR2 SMNVEV (reference sequence). V was pared by 0 bases and J by 5 bases, with 10 bases between. CDR3 length: 14 amino acids. This chain's CDR3 is CASSLSVRWETQYF. The CDR3 DNA follows: TGTGCCAGCAGTTTATCAGTCAGGTGGGAGACCCAGTACTTC.

This chain links TRBV9 with TRBJ2-5; TRBD2 matches 8 bases. This CDR3 has 14 residues. Germline CDR1 reads SGDLS; CDR2 reads YYNGEE. With V trimmed by 4 bases and J by 1 base, 3 bases remained unmatched. The CDR3 protein is CASSLGTSQETQYF. Written as DNA, the CDR3 is TGTGCCAGCAGCCTGGGGACTAGCCAAGAGACCCAGTACTTC.

The chain carries TRBV6-5 and TRBJ2-3; D perhaps matches TRBD2 (5 bases). Germline CDR1 reads MNHEY; CDR2 reads SVGAGI. The CDR3 has 12 amino acids. The V end lost 8 bases, the J end lost 4 bases, and 10 bases lay between the germline ends. The CDR3 coding sequence is TGTGCCAGCCTCCCGGAGGCAGATACGCAGTATTTT. Protein product: CASLPEADTQYF.

The chain carries TRBV7-3 and TRBJ2-2, with D tentatively TRBD1 (5 bases). The CDR3 covers 16 residues. V gave up 6 bases and J gave up 0 bases, with 14 bases separating them. Per the germline V gene, CDR1 is SGHTA and CDR2 is FQGTGA. The CDR3 reads CASRKGVAANTGELFF. The CDR3 DNA sequence: TGTGCCAGCAGAAAAGGGGTGGCAGCGAACACCGGGGAGCTGTTTTTT.

Note on this clone: Other DNA sequences in this sample translate to the same CDR3. The chain couples TRBV5-4 to TRBJ2-2; TRBD1 matches at 9 bases. The CDR3 totals 15 residues. CDR1 and CDR2 (germline): SGHNT, YYREEE (reference sequence). V shed 0 bases, J shed 4 bases, and the junction held 1 base outside the gene matches. The CDR3 nucleotides read TGTGCCAGCAGCTTGGGACAGGGGGGCACCGGGGAGCTGTTTTTT. Translated: CASSLGQGGTGELFF.